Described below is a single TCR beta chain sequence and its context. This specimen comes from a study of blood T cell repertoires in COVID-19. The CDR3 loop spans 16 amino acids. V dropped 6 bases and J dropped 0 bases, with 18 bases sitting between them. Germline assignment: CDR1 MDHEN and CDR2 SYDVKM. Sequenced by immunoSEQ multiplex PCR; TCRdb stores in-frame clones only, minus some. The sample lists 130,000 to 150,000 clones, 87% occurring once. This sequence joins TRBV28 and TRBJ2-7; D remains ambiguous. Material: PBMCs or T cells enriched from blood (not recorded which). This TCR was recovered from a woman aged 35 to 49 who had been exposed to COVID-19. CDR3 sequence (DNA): TGTGCCAGCAGCTTCTTATTTGGGTCTAGCTCCTACGAGCAGTACTTC. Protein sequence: CASSFLFGSSSYEQYF.